This T cell receptor beta chain was observed in a study of shared T cell receptors in the human thymus. V gave up 3 bases and J gave up 1 base, with 12 bases separating them. CDR3 length equals 15 residues. Germline CDR1 SGHAT, CDR2 FQNNGV. This table comes from immunoSEQ multiplex PCR, and its TCRdb copy is limited to in-frame clones, with some not included. The sample lists hundreds of thousands of clones, 70% to 90% seen once, with more than 0.01% in the top ten. This sample also belongs to another study, concerning human thymus T cells. From that paper: Thymic and blood repertoires seemed to favor certain V and J genes. Related reports documented highly overlapping thymic repertoires among unrelated individuals.

This receptor was obtained from a girl under three years old with a congenital heart defect. The V gene is TRBV11-2, the J gene TRBJ1-1; D remains ambiguous. Sequencing was performed on thymocytes. CDR3 amino acids: CASSFEKPPNTEAFF. CDR3 in DNA: TGTGCCAGCAGCTTCGAGAAACCCCCGAACACTGAAGCTTTCTTT.